These 22 T cell receptor beta chains were all obtained from the same sample, sequenced in a study of cytomegalovirus exposure and HLA in healthy donors. Primers included in the PCR were 60 Vbeta and 13 Jbeta primers. Measured with immunoSEQ multiplex PCR; TCRdb has only the in-frame clones, and not every one. The table has about 130,000 clones, 78% seen once. Sample: PBMCs. Source of these receptors: a man in his thirties or forties in good health and CMV-seropositive.

This clone was seen only once. The chain recombines TRBV5-1 with TRBJ2-2, with D possibly being TRBD2 (6 bases). The V end was cut by 4 bases, the J end by 2 bases, with 12 bases between. Germline V gives CDR1 SGHRS, CDR2 YFSETQ. The CDR3 runs 15 residues. This CDR3 is CASSAGLSNTGELFF. CDR3 DNA sequence: TGCGCCAGCAGCGCGGGACTCTCTAACACCGGGGAGCTGTTTTTT.

The gene calls are TRBV27 and TRBJ2-7; D gene unclear. CDR3 length: 13 amino acids. Trimming pared 0 bases from V and 1 base from J, leaving 4 bases between. Germline-derived CDR1 and CDR2 are MNHEY and SMNVEV (reference sequence). CDR3 in DNA: TGTGCCAGCAGTTTATCCTATTCCTACGAGCAGTACTTC. Encoded protein: CASSLSYSYEQYF.

The chain joins TRBV10-3 to TRBJ2-1; 12 bases match TRBD2. The CDR3 has 15 amino acids. CDR1 ENHRY and CDR2 SYGVKD come from the germline V gene. J gave up 6 bases and V 6 bases, and 6 bases lay outside the gene matches. The CDR3 DNA reads as TGTGCCATCAGACGGACTAGCGGGACCCTCAATGAGCAGTTCTTC. It yields the protein CAIRRTSGTLNEQFF.

This chain connects TRBV6-5 to TRBJ2-7; possible D gene TRBD1, 5 bases. Trimming cost V 0 bases and J 2 bases, with 8 bases left between them. This CDR3 spans 14 amino acids. Germline V gene lookup returns CDR1 MNHEY and CDR2 SVGAGI. CDR3: CASSYSTATYEQYF. CDR3 in DNA: TGTGCCAGCAGTTACTCGACAGCTACCTACGAGCAGTACTTC.

This clone was counted a single time. The sample carries other DNA sequences with the same CDR3. The V and J genes are TRBV27 and TRBJ1-2, with 8 nucleotides matching TRBD1. Germline CDR1 MNHEY, CDR2 SMNVEV (reference sequence). The length of the CDR3 is 13 residues. The V segment lost 2 bases and the J segment 7 bases; nucleotides outside the gene matches: 3. CDR3 in amino acids: CASSLPGQGGYTF. The CDR3 bases are TGTGCCAGCAGTTTACCAGGACAGGGTGGCTACACCTTC.

This clone turned up a few times. V is TRBV7-2 and J is TRBJ2-3; 7 bases fit TRBD2. CDR3 length: 14 amino acids. V shed 5 bases, J shed 2 bases, and the junction held 4 bases outside the gene matches. CDR1 is SGHTA and CDR2 is FQGNSA in the germline V gene. The DNA of the CDR3 is TGTGCCAGCAGCCCGGGACTAACCACAGATACGCAGTATTTT. It is translated as CASSPGLTTDTQYF.

The chain recombines TRBV6-1 with TRBJ1-4, with 7 bases matching TRBD1. This CDR3 spans 15 amino acids. The V and J ends lost 1 base and 7 bases, in that order; junction bases with no gene match: 6. Germline V gene lookup returns CDR1 MNHNS and CDR2 SASEGT. CDR3 sequence reads: CASSEVRGLGEKLFF. The CDR3, as DNA: TGTGCCAGCAGTGAAGTGAGGGGGCTTGGTGAAAAACTGTTTTTT.

V usage is TRBV27 and J usage is TRBJ2-3; no firm D call. Germline CDR1 and CDR2: MNHEY and SMNVEV (reference sequence). The CDR3 consists of 13 residues. The V end was cut by 6 bases, the J end by 5 bases, with 12 bases between. CDR3 nucleotide sequence: TGTGCCAGCAGCGACCTGCCGGGAGATACGCAGTATTTT. This gives the protein CASSDLPGDTQYF.

V gene TRBV11-2 combines with J gene TRBJ2-7; 7 bases agree with TRBD2. The V gene's germline CDR1 is SGHAT and CDR2 FQNNGV. The trim removed 2 bases at V and 1 base at J, leaving 2 bases unmatched. The CDR3 extends over 14 amino acids. Here the CDR3 reads CASSLPSGSYEQYF. CDR3 nucleotides: TGTGCCAGCAGCTTACCTAGCGGATCCTACGAGCAGTACTTC.

The V gene is TRBV5-1, the J gene TRBJ2-5, with TRBD2 matching over 13 bases. The V segment lost 0 bases and the J segment 4 bases; nucleotides outside the gene matches: 9. The V gene's germline CDR1 is SGHRS and CDR2 YFSETQ. This CDR3 spans 18 amino acids. CDR3 loop: CASSLEAPGLAGAETQYF. CDR3 coding DNA: TGCGCCAGCAGCTTGGAGGCTCCCGGACTAGCGGGAGCAGAGACCCAGTACTTC.

CDR3 DNA: TGTGCCAGCAGCTTCCCTAACACCGGGGAGCTGTTTTTT. Translated: CASSFPNTGELFF. The chain recombines TRBV11-2 with TRBJ2-2; D is ambiguous. This CDR3 is 13 amino acids long. CDR1 is SGHAT and CDR2 is FQNNGV in the germline V gene. Between the trimmed V and J ends, which lost 3 bases and 2 bases, there was a span of 4 bases.

This chain links TRBV7-2 with TRBJ2-7; D is undetermined. This CDR3 has 11 residues. V was clipped by 5 bases and J by 3 bases, with 5 bases between them. Germline V gene sequence: CDR1 SGHTA, CDR2 FQGNSA. CDR3 DNA sequence: TGTGCCAGCAGCCAGGACTACGAGCAGTACTTC. Translated, it gives CASSQDYEQYF.

This chain links TRBV7-8 with TRBJ1-2; 10 bases map to TRBD1. V shed 5 bases and J 4 bases; nucleotides not matched to a gene: 7. The CDR3 extends over 15 amino acids. Germline CDR1 reads SGHVS; CDR2 reads FQNEAQ. CDR3 bases: TGTGCCAGCAGCCCCGGGGACAGGGGAGGCTATGGCTACACCTTC. It translates to CASSPGDRGGYGYTF. The whole variable domain, remainder taken from reference TRBV7-8 and TRBJ1-2, is GAGVSQSPRYKVAKRGQDVALRCDPISGHVSLFWYQQALGQGPEFLTYFQNEAQLDKSGLPSDRFFAERPEGSVSTLKIQRTQQEDSAVYLCASSPGDRGGYGYTFGSGTRLTVV.

The chain is built from TRBV6-1 and TRBJ1-3, with D maybe TRBD1 (6 bases). Per the germline V gene, CDR1 is MNHNS and CDR2 is SASEGT. The V end was cut by 5 bases, the J end by 4 bases, with 12 bases between. The CDR3 spans 14 residues. The CDR3 DNA reads TGTGCCAGCAGTAAACAGGGTGGGGGAAACACCATATATTTT. Protein product: CASSKQGGGNTIYF.

The chain combines TRBV6-1 with TRBJ2-5, with 13 positions matching TRBD2. This CDR3 spans 15 amino acids. V gave up 10 bases and J gave up 3 bases; unmatched junction bases: 8. The V gene's germline CDR1 is MNHNS and CDR2 SASEGT. The CDR3, as DNA: TGTGCCACCTGGTCCGGGACTAGCGGGAAAGAGACCCAGTACTTC. It translates to CATWSGTSGKETQYF.

This clone was seen just once. The chain links TRBV4-2 to TRBJ2-1; D call uncertain. V gave up 0 bases and J gave up 2 bases, with 11 bases separating them. The CDR3 sequence is 16 residues long. The germline gives CDR1 LGHNA, CDR2 YNFKEQ. The CDR3 reads CASSQDLGGAYNEQFF. The CDR3 DNA sequence: TGTGCCAGCAGCCAAGATCTTGGCGGAGCCTACAATGAGCAGTTCTTC.

The chain links TRBV15 to TRBJ2-1; no firm D call. This CDR3 region has 15 residues. The V end lost 4 bases, the J end lost 6 bases, and 16 bases lay between the germline ends. From germline, CDR1 is LNHNV and CDR2 YYDKDF (reference sequence). CDR3 protein: CATSTPYLGSNEQFF. Written as DNA, the CDR3 is TGTGCCACCAGCACCCCTTACCTTGGCAGCAATGAGCAGTTCTTC. Drawing the rest from reference TRBV15 and TRBJ2-1, the complete variable domain is DAMVIQNPRYQVTQFGKPVTLSCSQTLNHNVMYWYQQKSSQAPKLLFHYYDKDFNNEADTPDNFQSRRPNTSFCFLDIRSPGLGDTAMYLCATSTPYLGSNEQFFGPGTRLTVL.

In nucleotides, the CDR3 is TGCGCCAGCAGCTTGGTGGGTAGCGGGGGCACAGATACGCAGTATTTT. This gives the protein CASSLVGSGGTDTQYF. The chain links TRBV5-1 to TRBJ2-3; 8 positions match TRBD2. Germline CDR1 is SGHRS and CDR2 is YFSETQ. The CDR3 extends over 16 amino acids. The ends lost 0 bases at V and 1 base at J; junction bases unmatched: 4.

V usage is TRBV5-5 and J usage is TRBJ2-7, with 8 nucleotides matching TRBD2. The CDR3 contains 14 residues. CDR1 is SGHKS, CDR2 YYEKEE, per germline (reference sequence). V gave up 4 bases and J gave up 3 bases; unmatched junction bases: 6. As DNA, the CDR3 is TGTGCCAGCAGCCCTCTTGGGACTAGCTACGAGCAGTACTTC. It specifies CASSPLGTSYEQYF.

This clone has just one count. The rearrangement links TRBV28 to TRBJ2-5, with 8 bases matching TRBD1. The CDR3 length is 14 residues. CDR1 and CDR2 from the germline V gene are MDHEN and SYDVKM. After removal of 4 bases from V and 2 bases from J, the junction contained 3 bases not matched to a gene. The CDR3 protein is CASSSTGVQETQYF. CDR3 nucleotides: TGTGCCAGCAGTTCGACAGGGGTTCAAGAGACCCAGTACTTC.

This chain links TRBV2 with TRBJ2-7; D is ambiguous. Germline lookup yields CDR1 SNHLY and CDR2 FYNNEI. The CDR3 covers 12 residues. This chain's CDR3 is CFKQKAAYEQYF. The CDR3 nucleotides are TGTTTCAAGCAGAAGGCGGCATACGAGCAGTACTTC.

The V and J genes are TRBV4-3 and TRBJ2-2; 7 bases map to TRBD2. The CDR3 is 15 amino acids. V lost 1 base, J lost 7 bases, and 6 bases stayed unmatched. In germline, CDR1 is LGHNA, CDR2 YSLEER. This CDR3 reads CASSQGPGGFGELFF. The CDR3 DNA sequence: TGCGCCAGCAGCCAAGGGCCCGGGGGGTTCGGGGAGCTGTTTTTT.